Listed below are T cell receptor beta chains from one sample, sequenced in a study of T-cell memory formation after mild COVID-19. TCRdb redid the calling of the 5' RACE reads with MiXCR, one entry per CDR3 protein. The sample holds over 300,000 distinct CDR3 sequences, 20% to 25% seen once. Sequencing was performed on PBMCs or a T cell subset sorted from them (not recorded which). The receptors originated from a young man who had mild COVID-19 (a few samples of this study predate the infection). Cell type and time point are not known. CDR3s include the opening cysteine and the closing phenylalanine or tryptophan. A D gene is named only where the DNA matches it firmly. Clone size is shown for a subset of rows, as once, few, many or a class of expanded clone.

clone_size	v_call	d_call	j_call	cdr3_aa	cdr3_nt
many	TRBV7-2	NA	TRBJ2-6	CASIPAGANVLTF	TGTGCCAGCATCCCCGCTGGGGCCAACGTCCTGACTTTC
NA	TRBV7-3	NA	TRBJ2-1	CASSLDPMNEQFF	TGTGCCAGCAGCTTGGATCCCATGAATGAGCAGTTCTTC
NA	TRBV12-3/TRBV12-4	NA	TRBJ2-4	CASSIVGSKNIQYF	TGTGCCAGCAGCATAGTGGGGTCCAAAAACATTCAGTACTTC
NA	TRBV20-1	NA	TRBJ1-6	CSASPDNSPLHF	TGCAGTGCTAGTCCAGATAATTCACCCCTCCACTTT
NA	TRBV12-3/TRBV12-4	TRBD1	TRBJ2-3	CASSLPPGQGIADTQYF	TGTGCCAGCAGTCTACCCCCGGGACAGGGTATCGCAGATACGCAGTATTTT
few	TRBV7-9	NA	TRBJ1-1	CASSQGWGNTEAFF	TGTGCCAGCAGCCAGGGGTGGGGGAACACTGAAGCTTTCTTT
NA	TRBV11-3	NA	TRBJ2-1	CASSLSDGNNEQFF	TGTGCCAGCAGCCTCTCGGACGGGAACAATGAGCAGTTCTTC
NA	TRBV6-2/TRBV6-3	NA	TRBJ1-5	CASSYPSGIDQPQHF	TGTGCCAGCAGTTACCCATCAGGGATTGATCAGCCCCAGCATTTT
NA	TRBV7-9	NA	TRBJ2-6	CASSGWTKGFTGANVLTF	TGTGCCAGCAGCGGCTGGACAAAAGGATTTACTGGGGCCAACGTCCTGACTTTC
NA	TRBV4-3	NA	TRBJ2-6	CASSQESTSGANVLTF	TGCGCCAGCAGCCAAGAATCAACCTCTGGGGCCAACGTCCTGACTTTC
NA	TRBV24-1	NA	TRBJ2-3	CATSDLPGSSTDTQYF	TGTGCCACCAGTGATTTACCAGGGTCCAGCACAGATACGCAGTATTTT
NA	TRBV4-3	TRBD2	TRBJ2-3	CASSQGASGGAGTDTQYF	TGCGCCAGCAGCCAAGGGGCTAGCGGGGGGGCTGGCACAGATACGCAGTATTTT
NA	TRBV3-1	NA	TRBJ2-7	CASRGTGLSYEQYF	TGTGCCAGCAGGGGCACAGGACTCTCCTACGAGCAGTACTTC
few	TRBV24-1	NA	TRBJ1-5	CATSDGSGLQPQHF	TGTGCCACCAGTGATGGCTCAGGGTTACAGCCCCAGCATTTT
NA	TRBV5-4	NA	TRBJ1-2	CASSPDRTLFYGYTF	TGTGCCAGCAGCCCGGACCGGACACTTTTCTATGGCTACACCTTC
NA	TRBV20-1	NA	TRBJ2-1	CRSRLWCEQFF	TGCAGGTCCCGCCTTTGGTGTGAGCAGTTCTTC
NA	TRBV6-2/TRBV6-3	NA	TRBJ2-2	CASSYSIGETGELFF	TGTGCCAGCAGTTACTCGATCGGGGAAACCGGGGAGCTGTTTTTT
NA	TRBV19	NA	TRBJ1-1	CASSRGQLNTEAFF	TGTGCCAGTAGCCGGGGGCAGCTTAACACTGAAGCTTTCTTT
few	TRBV7-9	NA	TRBJ2-2	CASSLPLGIGELFF	TGTGCCAGCAGCCTCCCTCTAGGAATCGGGGAGCTGTTTTTT
NA	TRBV9	NA	TRBJ1-4	CASSEEGVGKLFF	TGTGCCAGCAGCGAGGAGGGGGTCGGAAAACTGTTTTTT
NA	TRBV7-3	NA	TRBJ2-5	CASSLERPGTQYF	TGTGCCAGCAGTCTCGAGCGCCCGGGGACCCAGTACTTC
few	TRBV5-1	NA	TRBJ2-1	CASSGGEPGEQFF	TGCGCCAGCAGCGGCGGCGAGCCGGGTGAGCAGTTCTTC
few	TRBV6-2/TRBV6-3	NA	TRBJ2-5	CASSYVVGQALEGQETQYF	TGTGCCAGCAGTTACGTAGTGGGGCAGGCCCTAGAGGGCCAAGAGACCCAGTACTTC
once	TRBV7-3	TRBD1	TRBJ2-1	CASSLERTGSYNEQFF	TGTGCCAGCAGCTTAGAAAGGACAGGCTCCTACAATGAGCAGTTCTTC
NA	TRBV2	NA	TRBJ1-4	CASRGNEKLFF	TGTGCCAGCAGAGGTAATGAAAAACTGTTTTTT
NA	TRBV7-9	NA	TRBJ2-2	CASSLSGQNTGELFF	TGTGCCAGCAGCTTATCGGGGCAGAACACCGGGGAGCTGTTTTTT
NA	TRBV4-1	NA	TRBJ2-7	CASRGTSYEQYF	TGCGCCAGCCGGGGCACCTCCTACGAGCAGTACTTC
NA	TRBV23-1	NA	TRBJ2-2	CASSQSFRAGTGELFF	TGCGCCAGCAGTCAATCGTTCAGGGCGGGGACCGGGGAGCTGTTTTTT
few	TRBV20-1	NA	TRBJ2-3	CSVSGVTSTDTQYF	TGCAGTGTCTCGGGGGTAACTAGCACAGATACGCAGTATTTT
few	TRBV12-3/TRBV12-4	TRBD1	TRBJ1-5	CASSGDRGWGQPQHF	TGTGCCAGCAGTGGAGACAGGGGATGGGGCCAGCCCCAGCATTTT
NA	TRBV7-3	NA	TRBJ1-1	CASSAQGRTEAFF	TGTGCCAGCAGCGCTCAGGGGCGCACTGAAGCTTTCTTT
few	TRBV20-1	TRBD1	TRBJ2-7	CSARGQGFYEQYF	TGCAGTGCTAGAGGACAGGGCTTCTACGAGCAGTACTTC
NA	TRBV9	NA	TRBJ2-5	CASSLQGFRGETQYF	TGTGCCAGCAGCTTACAAGGGTTCCGGGGAGAGACCCAGTACTTC
few	TRBV18	NA	TRBJ1-5	CASSPAGSDGNQPQHF	TGTGCCAGCTCACCAGCCGGGTCGGATGGCAATCAGCCCCAGCATTTT
NA	TRBV7-9	TRBD1	TRBJ1-2	CASSTRTGGYGYTF	TGTGCCAGCAGCACCCGGACAGGGGGGTATGGCTACACCTTC
few	TRBV18	TRBD1	TRBJ1-5	CASSPTTGANQPQHF	TGTGCCAGCTCACCAACGACAGGGGCTAATCAGCCCCAGCATTTT
NA	TRBV10-3	NA	TRBJ2-3	CATQLRGGTDTQYF	TGTGCCACTCAGCTCAGGGGGGGCACAGATACGCAGTATTTT
NA	TRBV12-3/TRBV12-4	NA	TRBJ1-5	CASSLWLRNQPQHF	TGTGCCAGCAGTTTATGGCTAAGAAATCAGCCCCAGCATTTT
NA	TRBV7-9	NA	TRBJ1-1	CASSPSPQGKAEAFF	TGTGCCAGCAGCCCAAGCCCACAGGGTAAGGCCGAAGCTTTCTTT
NA	TRBV5-5	TRBD1	TRBJ2-7	CASSSTGTGYSYEQYF	TGTGCCAGCAGCTCGACCGGGACAGGCTACTCCTACGAGCAGTACTTC
few	TRBV6-5	NA	TRBJ1-5	CASSYSRVQPQHF	TGTGCCAGCAGTTACTCGCGGGTCCAGCCCCAGCATTTT
NA	TRBV18	TRBD1	TRBJ1-2	CASSPRTGGADGYTF	TGTGCCAGCTCCCCCCGGACAGGGGGCGCAGATGGCTACACCTTC
NA	TRBV4-2	TRBD2	TRBJ2-7	CASSQVTSGVYEQYF	TGTGCCAGCAGCCAAGTCACTAGCGGGGTATACGAGCAGTACTTC
NA	TRBV10-3	NA	TRBJ2-7	CAISAGAYEQYF	TGTGCCATCAGTGCTGGGGCCTACGAGCAGTACTTC
NA	TRBV7-2	NA	TRBJ1-1	CASRMTEVNTEAFF	TGTGCCAGCAGGATGACAGAGGTAAACACTGAAGCTTTCTTT
few	TRBV11-2	TRBD1	TRBJ1-2	CASSSTGFGYTF	TGTGCCAGCAGCTCGACAGGGTTTGGCTACACCTTC
few	TRBV24-1	NA	TRBJ2-2	CASDLQGRPEAGELFF	TGTGCCAGTGATTTGCAAGGTCGGCCTGAAGCCGGGGAGCTGTTTTTT
NA	TRBV27	NA	TRBJ1-1	CASSFPSGPRATEAFF	TGTGCCAGCAGTTTCCCCTCGGGACCCCGGGCCACTGAAGCTTTCTTT
few	TRBV5-1	TRBD2	TRBJ2-1	CASSLVQLAGGNEQFF	TGCGCCAGCAGCTTGGTACAACTAGCGGGGGGGAATGAGCAGTTCTTC
few	TRBV5-6	TRBD1	TRBJ2-2	CASSFDPGGTGELFF	TGTGCCAGCAGCTTTGATCCAGGGGGCACCGGGGAGCTGTTTTTT
NA	TRBV29-1	TRBD1	TRBJ2-4	CSVGQGAGKNIQYF	TGCAGCGTGGGACAGGGGGCAGGCAAAAACATTCAGTACTTC
NA	TRBV5-6	TRBD1	TRBJ1-3	CASSEQGSGNTIYF	TGTGCCAGCAGTGAACAGGGGTCAGGAAACACCATATATTTT
NA	TRBV4-3	TRBD1	TRBJ2-5	CASTGTGVYQETQYF	TGCGCCAGCACCGGGACAGGGGTTTACCAAGAGACCCAGTACTTC
NA	TRBV7-2	NA	TRBJ2-7	CASSLEVEQYF	TGTGCCAGCAGCTTAGAAGTCGAGCAGTACTTC
few	TRBV24-1	NA	TRBJ1-5	CATPSRYTRYQPQHF	TGTGCCACCCCCTCGCGCTACACCCGTTATCAGCCCCAGCATTTT